This TCR beta chain emerged from a study of T cells in Graves' hyperthyroidism and ophthalmopathy. Overall study findings and caveats: Ophthalmopathy was identified by the model a median about six months ahead of onset.

Germline V gene sequence: CDR1 SGHAT, CDR2 FQDESV (reference sequence). The junction had 1 base not matched to a gene; V was cut back by 4 bases and J by 3 bases. This CDR3 is 14 amino acids long. RNA transcripts were the template for amplifying TCR beta CDR3 regions. The HTBI primer set was used in a first-round RT-PCR of the TCR CDR3. TCRdb passed the multiplex PCR reads through MiXCR, listing each CDR3 protein once. Of approximately 520,000 distinct CDR3 sequences listed, around 21% are singletons. The study left out patients who had uncontrolled infection, other autoimmune disease, pregnancy or lactation. The PBMCs were taken from less than 11 ml of fresh peripheral blood. This clonotype was seen a handful of times. Its target is unknown.

The chain has TRBV11-1 and TRBJ2-5; 11 positions agree with TRBD1. The receptor was isolated from a young man with Graves' hyperthyroidism. The source material was blood. The CDR3 sequence: CASSWDRGKETQYF. The CDR3 DNA follows: TGTGCCAGCAGCTGGGACAGGGGGAAAGAGACCCAGTACTTC.